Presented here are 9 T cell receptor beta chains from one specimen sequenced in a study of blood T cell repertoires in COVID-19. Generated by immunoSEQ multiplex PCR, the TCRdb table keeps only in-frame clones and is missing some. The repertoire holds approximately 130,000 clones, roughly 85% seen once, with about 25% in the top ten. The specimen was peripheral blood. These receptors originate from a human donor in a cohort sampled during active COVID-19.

CDR3 amino acids: CASSSGQVNYGYTF. The CDR3 DNA reads TGCGCCAGCAGCTCGGGACAGGTGAACTATGGCTACACCTTC. The rearrangement joins TRBV5-1 to TRBJ1-2, with 8 bases identical to TRBD1. The junction had 3 bases not matched to a gene; V was cut back by 3 bases and J by 2 bases. CDR1 and CDR2 from the germline V gene are SGHRS and YFSETQ. This CDR3 has 14 amino acids.

Here the CDR3 DNA reads TGTGCCAGCAAACAGGGGACAAGTGGCTACACCTTC. Protein: CASKQGTSGYTF. This chain joins TRBV27 and TRBJ1-2, with 7 nucleotides matching TRBD1. V trimming: 7 bases; J trimming: 7 bases; junction bases outside the gene matches: 6. Germline V gene data show CDR1 as MNHEY and CDR2 as SMNVEV (reference sequence). The CDR3 is 12 residues long.

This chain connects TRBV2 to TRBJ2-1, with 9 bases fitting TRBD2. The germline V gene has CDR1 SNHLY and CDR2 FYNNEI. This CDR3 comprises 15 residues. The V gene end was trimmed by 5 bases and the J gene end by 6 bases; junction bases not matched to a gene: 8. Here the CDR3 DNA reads TGTGCCAGCAGTCTTTTAGCGGGAGACGGCAATGAGCAGTTCTTC. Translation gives CASSLLAGDGNEQFF.

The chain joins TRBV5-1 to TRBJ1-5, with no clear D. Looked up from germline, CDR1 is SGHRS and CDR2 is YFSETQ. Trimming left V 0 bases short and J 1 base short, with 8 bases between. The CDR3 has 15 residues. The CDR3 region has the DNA TGCGCCAGCAGCTTGGGTGGCCTGAGCAATCAGCCCCAGCATTTT. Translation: CASSLGGLSNQPQHF. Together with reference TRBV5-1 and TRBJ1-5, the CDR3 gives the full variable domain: KAGVTQTPRYLIKTRGQQVTLSCSPISGHRSVSWYQQTPGQGLQFLFEYFSETQRNKGNFPGRFSGRQFSNSRSEMNVSTLELGDSALYLCASSLGGLSNQPQHFGDGTRLSIL.

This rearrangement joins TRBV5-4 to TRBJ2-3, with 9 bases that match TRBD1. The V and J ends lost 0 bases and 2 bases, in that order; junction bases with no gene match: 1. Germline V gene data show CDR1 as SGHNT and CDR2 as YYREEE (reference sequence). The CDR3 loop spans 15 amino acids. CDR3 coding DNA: TGTGCCAGCAGCTTGGGACAGGGGGTCACAGATACGCAGTATTTT. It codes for CASSLGQGVTDTQYF.

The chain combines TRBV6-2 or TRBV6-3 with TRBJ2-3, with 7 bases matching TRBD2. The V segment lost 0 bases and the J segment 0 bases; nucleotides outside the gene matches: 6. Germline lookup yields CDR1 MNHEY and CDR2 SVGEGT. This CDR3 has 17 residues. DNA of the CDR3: TGTGCCAGCAGTTACTCTGTAGCGGGCTTAAGCACAGATACGCAGTATTTT. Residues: CASSYSVAGLSTDTQYF.

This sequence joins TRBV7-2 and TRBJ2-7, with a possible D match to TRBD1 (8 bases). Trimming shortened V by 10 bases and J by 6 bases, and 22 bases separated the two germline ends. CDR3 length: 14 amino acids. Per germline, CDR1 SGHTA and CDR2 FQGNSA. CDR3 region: CATNRGGRASEQYF. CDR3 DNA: TGTGCCACGAACAGGGGGGGGAGGGCCTCCGAGCAGTACTTC.

CDR3 amino acids: CASSLGTETYEQYF. The CDR3 DNA sequence: TGTGCCAGCAGCTTGGGGACAGAGACATACGAGCAGTACTTC. The J gene is TRBJ2-7, the V gene TRBV5-6; perhaps TRBD1 as D (6 bases). CDR3 length: 14 amino acids. V was cut by 0 bases and J by 4 bases, with 11 bases left in between. Germline V CDR1 and CDR2: SGHDT, YYEEEE.

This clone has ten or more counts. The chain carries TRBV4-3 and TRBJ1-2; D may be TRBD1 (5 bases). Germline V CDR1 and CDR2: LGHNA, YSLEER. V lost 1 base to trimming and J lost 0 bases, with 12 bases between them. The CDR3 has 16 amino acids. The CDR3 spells CASSQGAGGANYGYTF. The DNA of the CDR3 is TGCGCCAGCAGCCAAGGAGCCGGGGGGGCTAACTATGGCTACACCTTC.